This TCR beta chain was identified during a study of human T cells and chemical hapten exposure. TCRdb reprocessed the RACE reads with MiXCR, giving one entry per CDR3 protein. The repertoire holds some 52,000 distinct CDR3 sequences, with 8% to 10% as singletons. Germline assignment: CDR1 LGHNA and CDR2 YSLEER. There are 13 residues in the CDR3. The V end was cut by 0 bases, the J end by 6 bases, with 6 bases between. The study's findings and limits: Versus controls, significantly more large CDR3 similarity clusters arose from expanded TCRs.

As regards this clonotype: Its antigen is not known.

Time point in this sample: patch test 3, about 24 weeks after DPC sensitization. Described treatment: therapeutic diphenylcyclopropenone sensitization with weekly scalp DPC. Sequencing started from total RNA isolated from unfractionated whole blood. Sequencing used whole blood, obtained in connection with sensitization to the hapten diphenylcyclopropenone (DPC). This sequence joins TRBV4-3 and TRBJ1-5; D possibly corresponds to TRBD1 (5 bases). The TCR sequence derives from a woman between 35 and 50 years old with alopecia areata. Some clones in this sample may be carry-over from other donors' samples. The CDR3 DNA sequence: TGCGCCAGCAGCCAAGACGGGACTCAGCCCCAGCATTTT. This translates into CASSQDGTQPQHF.